The rows below give T cell receptor beta chains drawn from one sample of a study of cytomegalovirus exposure and HLA in healthy donors. Using immunoSEQ multiplex PCR, the repertoire was profiled, and TCRdb retains in-frame clones only, with some absent. The data show around 200,000 clones, approximately 67% seen once. Sequenced sample: PBMCs. The source is a man aged 35 to 55 in good health and CMV-seronegative. CDR3s include the opening cysteine and the closing phenylalanine or tryptophan. A D gene is named only where the DNA matches it firmly. Clone size appears in some rows only: once, few, many, or a class for an expanded clone.

j_gene	v_gene	d_gene	abundance	CDR3nt	CDR3aa
TRBJ2-5	TRBV5-8	TRBD2	NA	TGTGCCAGCAGCTTTAGCGGGGGGGATGTCGAGACCCAGTACTTC	CASSFSGGDVETQYF
TRBJ2-1	TRBV7-3	NA	few	TGTGCCAGCAGCGCCGAGCCGGGGGCCTACAATGAGCAGTTCTTC	CASSAEPGAYNEQFF
TRBJ2-7	TRBV7-8	NA	NA	TGTGCCAGCAGCTTAGGAGACAAGGGGTTAGAGCAGTACTTC	CASSLGDKGLEQYF
TRBJ2-2	TRBV4-2	TRBD1	NA	TGTGCCAGCAGCCATCCCGGGACAGGGGGCCCCGGGGAGCTGTTTTTT	CASSHPGTGGPGELFF
TRBJ2-7	TRBV7-9	NA	NA	TGTGCCAGCACCCAGGGGCGAGAGCAGTACTTC	CASTQGREQYF
TRBJ2-7	TRBV6-5	NA	NA	TGTGCCACCCACCCCACAGAGAGCTCCTACGAGCAGTACTTC	CATHPTESSYEQYF
TRBJ2-7	TRBV6-6	NA	NA	TGTGCCAGCCTCCGAGGAGGCGACGCCTACGAGCAGTACTTC	CASLRGGDAYEQYF
TRBJ2-1	TRBV19	TRBD2	NA	TGTGCCAGTAGTATCGGCGGGGGGTCCGCCTACAATGAGCAGTTCTTC	CASSIGGGSAYNEQFF
TRBJ1-1	TRBV5-4	NA	NA	TGTGCCAGCAGCTTGACGGGGGGGGTGGGGGCTTTCTTT	CASSLTGGVGAFF
TRBJ2-7	TRBV7-8	TRBD1	few	TGTGCCAGCAGCTCCTACAGGGGGCGCGACCCCTACGAGCAGTACTTC	CASSSYRGRDPYEQYF
TRBJ2-7	TRBV29-1	TRBD1	few	TGCAGCGTTGAAGTTGGACAGGGGGCGGGCGAGCAGTACTTC	CSVEVGQGAGEQYF
TRBJ2-3	TRBV6-1	NA	NA	TGTGCCAGCAGTGAGCAACGGGACTCTGCCCCTACGCAGTATTTT	CASSEQRDSAPTQYF
TRBJ2-7	TRBV7-9	NA	few	TGTGCCAGCAGCCTTACGACGGGGAGTTACGAGCAGTACTTC	CASSLTTGSYEQYF
TRBJ2-7	TRBV9	NA	few	TGTGCCAGCAGCGTAGGAAGGTCTAGCGCCTACTCCTACGAGCAGTACTTC	CASSVGRSSAYSYEQYF
TRBJ2-3	TRBV7-9	NA	NA	TGTGCCAGCAGCTTAGTCGGGAGTCGGGCAGATACGCAGTATTTT	CASSLVGSRADTQYF